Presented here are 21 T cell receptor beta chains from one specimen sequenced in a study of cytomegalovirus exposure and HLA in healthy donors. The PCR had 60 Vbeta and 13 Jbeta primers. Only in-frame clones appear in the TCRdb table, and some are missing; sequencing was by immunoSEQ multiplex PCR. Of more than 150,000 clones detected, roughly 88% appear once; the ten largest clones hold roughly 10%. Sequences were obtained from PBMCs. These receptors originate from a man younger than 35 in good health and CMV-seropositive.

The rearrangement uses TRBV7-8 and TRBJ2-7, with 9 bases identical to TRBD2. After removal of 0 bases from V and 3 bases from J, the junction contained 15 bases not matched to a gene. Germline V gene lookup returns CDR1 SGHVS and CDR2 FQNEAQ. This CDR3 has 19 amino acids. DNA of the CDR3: TGTGCCAGCAGCTTAGCCGGGCGATTTCAGCGGGGGGAGGGCTACGAGCAGTACTTC. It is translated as CASSLAGRFQRGEGYEQYF.

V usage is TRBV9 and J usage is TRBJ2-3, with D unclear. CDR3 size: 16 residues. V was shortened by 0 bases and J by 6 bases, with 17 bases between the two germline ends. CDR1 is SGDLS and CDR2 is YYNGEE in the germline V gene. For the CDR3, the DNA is TGTGCCAGCAGCGTAGTCCCCCAGTCCCCGTCGGATACGCAGTATTTT. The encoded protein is CASSVVPQSPSDTQYF.

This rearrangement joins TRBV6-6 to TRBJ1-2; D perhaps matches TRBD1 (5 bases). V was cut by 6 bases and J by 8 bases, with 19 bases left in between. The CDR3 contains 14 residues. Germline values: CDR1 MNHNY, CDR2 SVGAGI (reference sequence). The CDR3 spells CASSPSMAEGGYTF. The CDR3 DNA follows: TGTGCCAGCAGCCCCTCGATGGCGGAGGGGGGCTACACCTTC.

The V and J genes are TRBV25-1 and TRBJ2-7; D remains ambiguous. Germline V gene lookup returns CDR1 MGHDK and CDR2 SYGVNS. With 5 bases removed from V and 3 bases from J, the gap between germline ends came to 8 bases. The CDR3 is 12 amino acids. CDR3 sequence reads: CASSHRYYEQYF. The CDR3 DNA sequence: TGTGCCAGCAGTCACAGATACTACGAGCAGTACTTC.

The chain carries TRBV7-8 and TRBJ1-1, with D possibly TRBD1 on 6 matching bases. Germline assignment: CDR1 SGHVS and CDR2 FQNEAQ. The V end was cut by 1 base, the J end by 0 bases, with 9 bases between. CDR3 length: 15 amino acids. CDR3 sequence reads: CASSLGGGMNTEAFF. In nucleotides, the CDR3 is TGTGCCAGCAGCTTAGGGGGGGGCATGAACACTGAAGCTTTCTTT.

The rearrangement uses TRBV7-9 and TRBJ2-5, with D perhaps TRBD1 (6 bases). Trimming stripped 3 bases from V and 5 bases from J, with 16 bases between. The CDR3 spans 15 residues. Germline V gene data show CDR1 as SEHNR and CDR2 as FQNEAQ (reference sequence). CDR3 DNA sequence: TGTGCCAGCAGCTTGGGGGCAGGGGTGATGGAGACCCAGTACTTC. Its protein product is CASSLGAGVMETQYF. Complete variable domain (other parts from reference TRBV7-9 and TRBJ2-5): DTGVSQNPRHKITKRGQNVTFRCDPISEHNRLYWYRQTLGQGPEFLTYFQNEAQLEKSRLLSDRFSAERPKGSFSTLEIQRTEQGDSAMYLCASSLGAGVMETQYFGPGTRLLVL.

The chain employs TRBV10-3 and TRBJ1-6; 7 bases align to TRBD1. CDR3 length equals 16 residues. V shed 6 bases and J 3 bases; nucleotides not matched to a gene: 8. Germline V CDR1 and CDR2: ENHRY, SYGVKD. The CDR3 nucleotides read TGTGCCATCAGCGACGACAGGGAAGTCTATAATTCACCCCTCCACTTT. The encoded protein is CAISDDREVYNSPLHF.

CDR3 nucleotides: TGTGCCAGCAGCTCAGGACAGACACCGGGCTATGGCTACACCTTC. It is translated as CASSSGQTPGYGYTF. The chain carries TRBV7-9 and TRBJ1-2; a weak D match, TRBD1 (6 bases). The germline gives CDR1 SEHNR, CDR2 FQNEAQ (reference sequence). The CDR3 is 15 amino acids. V lost 4 bases and J lost 4, with 16 bases in between. The full variable domain, with the rest looked up from reference TRBV7-9 and TRBJ1-2, is DTGVSQNPRHKITKRGQNVTFRCDPISEHNRLYWYRQTLGQGPEFLTYFQNEAQLEKSRLLSDRFSAERPKGSFSTLEIQRTEQGDSAMYLCASSSGQTPGYGYTFGSGTRLTVV.

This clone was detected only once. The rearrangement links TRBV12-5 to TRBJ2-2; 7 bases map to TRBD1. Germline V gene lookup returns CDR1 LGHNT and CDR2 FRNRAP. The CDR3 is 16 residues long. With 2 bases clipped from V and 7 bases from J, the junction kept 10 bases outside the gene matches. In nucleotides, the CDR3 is TGTGCTAGTGGTTTGAAATCTACAGGGGAGCACGGGGAGCTGTTTTTT. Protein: CASGLKSTGEHGELFF.

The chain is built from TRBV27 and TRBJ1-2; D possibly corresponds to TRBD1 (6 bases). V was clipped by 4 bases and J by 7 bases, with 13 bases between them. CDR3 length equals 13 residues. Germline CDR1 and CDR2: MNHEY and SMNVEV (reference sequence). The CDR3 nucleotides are TGTGCCAGCAGTTGGGGGGGGGCGAGTGGCTACACCTTC. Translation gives CASSWGGASGYTF.

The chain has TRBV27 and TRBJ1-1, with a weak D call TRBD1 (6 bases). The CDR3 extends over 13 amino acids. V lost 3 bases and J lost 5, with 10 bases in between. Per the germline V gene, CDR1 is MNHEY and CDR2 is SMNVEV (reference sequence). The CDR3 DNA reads TGTGCCAGCAGTTTGGGACATTGGACTGAAGCTTTCTTT. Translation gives CASSLGHWTEAFF.

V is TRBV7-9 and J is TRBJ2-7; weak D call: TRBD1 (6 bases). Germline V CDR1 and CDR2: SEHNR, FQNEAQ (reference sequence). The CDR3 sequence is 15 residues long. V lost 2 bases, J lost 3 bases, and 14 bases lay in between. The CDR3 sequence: CASSLYEGVSYEQYF. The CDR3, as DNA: TGTGCCAGCAGCTTATACGAGGGGGTGAGCTACGAGCAGTACTTC. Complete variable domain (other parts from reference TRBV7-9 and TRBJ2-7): DTGVSQNPRHKITKRGQNVTFRCDPISEHNRLYWYRQTLGQGPEFLTYFQNEAQLEKSRLLSDRFSAERPKGSFSTLEIQRTEQGDSAMYLCASSLYEGVSYEQYFGPGTRLTVT.

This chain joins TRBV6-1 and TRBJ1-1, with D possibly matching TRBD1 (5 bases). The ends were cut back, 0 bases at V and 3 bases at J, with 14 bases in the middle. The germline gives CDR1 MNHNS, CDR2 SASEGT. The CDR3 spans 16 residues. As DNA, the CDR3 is TGTGCCAGCAGTGAAGCGGGGAGGGGCGAGGACACTGAAGCTTTCTTT. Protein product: CASSEAGRGEDTEAFF.

The CDR3: CASSETPGTDTQYF. The CDR3 DNA follows: TGTGCCAGCAGCGAGACACCGGGCACAGATACGCAGTATTTT. V gene TRBV9 combines with J gene TRBJ2-3; D gene unclear. The CDR3 sequence is 14 residues long. The V end was cut by 3 bases, the J end by 1 base, with 9 bases between. Germline-derived CDR1 and CDR2 are SGDLS and YYNGEE.

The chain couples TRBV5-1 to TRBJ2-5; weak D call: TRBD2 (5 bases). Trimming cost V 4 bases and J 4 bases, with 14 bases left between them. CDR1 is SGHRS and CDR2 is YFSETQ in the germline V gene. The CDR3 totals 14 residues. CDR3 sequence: CASSPEGLGETQYF. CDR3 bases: TGCGCCAGCAGCCCCGAGGGCCTGGGAGAGACCCAGTACTTC.

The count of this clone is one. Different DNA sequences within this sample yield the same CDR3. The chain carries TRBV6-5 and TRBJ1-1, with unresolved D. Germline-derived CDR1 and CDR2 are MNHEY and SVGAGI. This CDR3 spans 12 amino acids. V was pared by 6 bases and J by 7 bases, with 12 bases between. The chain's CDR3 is CASSYGGLEAFF. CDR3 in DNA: TGTGCCAGCAGCTACGGTGGGCTTGAAGCTTTCTTT.

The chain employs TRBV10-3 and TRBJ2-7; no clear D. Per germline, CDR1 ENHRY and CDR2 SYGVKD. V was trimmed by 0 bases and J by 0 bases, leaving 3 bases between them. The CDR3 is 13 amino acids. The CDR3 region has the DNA TGTGCCATCAGTGAGTCGCGCTCCTACGAGCAGTACTTC. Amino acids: CAISESRSYEQYF.

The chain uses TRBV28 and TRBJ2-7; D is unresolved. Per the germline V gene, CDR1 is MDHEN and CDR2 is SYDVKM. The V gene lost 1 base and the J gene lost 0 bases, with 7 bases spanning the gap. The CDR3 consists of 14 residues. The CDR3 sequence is CASSLSVPSYEQYF. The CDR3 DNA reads TGTGCCAGCAGTTTATCCGTTCCCTCCTACGAGCAGTACTTC.

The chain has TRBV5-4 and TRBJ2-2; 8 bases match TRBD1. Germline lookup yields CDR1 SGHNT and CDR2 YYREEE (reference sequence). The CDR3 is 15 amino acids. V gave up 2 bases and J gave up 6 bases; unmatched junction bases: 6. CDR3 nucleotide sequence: TGTGCCAGCAGCTTAGGGACAGGCTATGCCGGGGAGCTGTTTTTT. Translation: CASSLGTGYAGELFF.

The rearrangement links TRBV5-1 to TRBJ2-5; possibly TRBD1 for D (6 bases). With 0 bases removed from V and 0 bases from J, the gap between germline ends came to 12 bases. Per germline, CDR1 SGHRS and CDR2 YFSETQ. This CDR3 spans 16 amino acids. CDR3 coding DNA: TGCGCCAGCAGCTTGGGGACAGTTGAGTACCAAGAGACCCAGTACTTC. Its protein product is CASSLGTVEYQETQYF.

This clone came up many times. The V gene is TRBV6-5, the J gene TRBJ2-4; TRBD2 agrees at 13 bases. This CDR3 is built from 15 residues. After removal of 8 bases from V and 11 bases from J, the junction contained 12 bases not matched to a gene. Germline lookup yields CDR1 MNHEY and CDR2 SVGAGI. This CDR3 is CASGRLAGGPTVQYF. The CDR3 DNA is TGTGCCAGCGGTAGACTAGCGGGGGGCCCGACCGTTCAGTACTTC.